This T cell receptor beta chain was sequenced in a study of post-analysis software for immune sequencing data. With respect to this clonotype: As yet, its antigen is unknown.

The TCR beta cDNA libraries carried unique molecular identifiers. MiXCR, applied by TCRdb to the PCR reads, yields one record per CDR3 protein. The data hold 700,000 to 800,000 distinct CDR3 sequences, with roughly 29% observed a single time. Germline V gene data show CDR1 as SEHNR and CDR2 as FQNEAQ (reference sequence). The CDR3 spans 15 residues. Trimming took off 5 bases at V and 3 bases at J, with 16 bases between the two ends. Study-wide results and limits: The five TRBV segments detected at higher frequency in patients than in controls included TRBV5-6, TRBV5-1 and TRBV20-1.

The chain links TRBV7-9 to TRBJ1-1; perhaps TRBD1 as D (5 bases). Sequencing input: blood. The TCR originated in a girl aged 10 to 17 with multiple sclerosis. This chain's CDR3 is CASSVEGRAHTEAFF. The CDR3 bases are TGTGCCAGCAGCGTAGAAGGCAGGGCACACACTGAAGCTTTCTTT.